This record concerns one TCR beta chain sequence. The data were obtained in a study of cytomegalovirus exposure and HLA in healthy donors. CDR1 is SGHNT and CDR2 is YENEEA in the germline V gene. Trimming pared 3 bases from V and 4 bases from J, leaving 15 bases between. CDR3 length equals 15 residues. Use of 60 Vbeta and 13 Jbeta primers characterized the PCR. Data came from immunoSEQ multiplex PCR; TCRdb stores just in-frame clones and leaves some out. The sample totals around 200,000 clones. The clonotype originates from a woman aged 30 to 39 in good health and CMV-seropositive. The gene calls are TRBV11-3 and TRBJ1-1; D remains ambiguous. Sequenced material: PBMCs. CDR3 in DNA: TGTGCCAGCAGCTTCCCACTGGGGAGAGGCACTGAAGCTTTCTTT. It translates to CASSFPLGRGTEAFF.